This T cell receptor (beta chain) derives from a study of blood T cell repertoires in COVID-19. The data were produced by immunoSEQ multiplex PCR, yet TCRdb's version contains in-frame clones alone and is incomplete. This sample has a few hundred thousand clones; approximately 90% occur once, and the top ten carry approximately 1.8%. Germline V lookup: CDR1 LGHNA, CDR2 YNFKEQ. The CDR3 covers 15 residues. V lost 0 bases and J lost 6, with 11 bases in between. In Seattle, patients joined the study during active infection and were tracked longitudinally. This clonotype originated in a woman aged 25 to 39 with COVID-19, enrolled during active disease. Sequenced: peripheral blood. This chain connects TRBV4-2 to TRBJ2-2, with a possible D match to TRBD2 (7 bases). This CDR3 reads CASSQDRGGAGELFF. CDR3 in DNA: TGTGCCAGCAGCCAAGACAGGGGAGGGGCCGGGGAGCTGTTTTTT.